This T cell receptor (beta chain) is drawn from a study of cytomegalovirus exposure and HLA in healthy donors. Turning to the study itself: Early released data comprised 80 million to 90 million unique TCRs from HLA-typed donors. Study-level results: V segments that were indistinguishable, TRBV6-2 and TRBV6-3 among them, were omitted from analysis. Analyses of presence and absence presupposed an approximately uniform sequencing depth across donors.

CDR1 is LNHDA and CDR2 is SQIVND in the germline V gene (reference sequence). The CDR3 length is 14 residues, termini included. Points on this clone: Antigen unknown. The DNA is omitted, as the CDR3 cannot be located on it reliably, and the CDR3 follows TCRdb's listing.

The PCR employed 60 Vbeta primers together with 13 Jbeta primers. Sequencing was performed with immunoSEQ multiplex PCR; in TCRdb, only in-frame clones are kept and a portion is missing. Of 200,000 or so clones in the sample, just under 80% were seen once. Sampled while nominally healthy, donors likely had unrecorded immune exposures. The sequence was collected from a woman in her 30s in good health and CMV-seropositive. V is TRBV19 and J is TRBJ1-2; the table names TRBD1, a call not compared with the DNA. The sequencing sample was made of PBMCs. CDR3 in amino acids: CASNLRARAHGYTF.